The clone carrying this TCR beta chain was recorded many times. One end of the junction varies from germline; a read error may be responsible. The data belong to a study of blood T cell repertoires in COVID-19. The protocol was immunoSEQ multiplex PCR, while the TCRdb copy is restricted to in-frame clones and leaves out a portion. The data show roughly 99,000 clones, 90% to 95% seen once. The sequence was obtained from a woman aged 25 to 45 with acute or convalescent COVID-19. Sequencing was performed on peripheral blood.

CDR3 protein: CASRKGLAGTNTGELFF. CDR3 bases: TGTGCTAGCAGGAAGGGACTAGCGGGAACGAACACCGGGGAGCTGTTTTTT. This chain joins TRBV7-7 and TRBJ2-2; 13 nucleotides agree with TRBD2. The CDR3 contains 17 residues. Germline CDR1 is SSHAT and CDR2 is FNYEAQ (reference sequence). Complete variable domain (other parts from reference TRBV7-7 and TRBJ2-2): GAGVSQSPRYKVTKRGQDVTLRCDPISSHATLYWYQQALGQGPEFLTYFNYEAQPDKSGLPSDRFSAERPEGSISTLTIQRTEQRDSAMYRCASRKGLAGTNTGELFFGEGSRLTVL.